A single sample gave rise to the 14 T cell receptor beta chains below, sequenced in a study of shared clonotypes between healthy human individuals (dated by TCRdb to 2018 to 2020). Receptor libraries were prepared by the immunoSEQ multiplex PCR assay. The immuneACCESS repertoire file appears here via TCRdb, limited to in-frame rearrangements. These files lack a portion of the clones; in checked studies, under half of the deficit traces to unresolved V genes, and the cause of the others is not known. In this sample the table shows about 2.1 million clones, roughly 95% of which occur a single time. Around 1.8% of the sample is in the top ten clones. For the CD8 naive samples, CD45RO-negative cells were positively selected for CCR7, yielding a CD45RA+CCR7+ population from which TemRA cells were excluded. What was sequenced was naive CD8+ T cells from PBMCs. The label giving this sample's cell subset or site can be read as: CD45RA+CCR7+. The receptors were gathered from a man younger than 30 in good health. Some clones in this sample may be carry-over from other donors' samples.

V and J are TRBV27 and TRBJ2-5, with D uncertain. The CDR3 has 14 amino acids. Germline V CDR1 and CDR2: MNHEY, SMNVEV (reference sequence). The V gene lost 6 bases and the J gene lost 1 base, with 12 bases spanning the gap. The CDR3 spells CASRLGGTQETQYF. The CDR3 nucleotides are TGTGCCAGCAGGTTAGGTGGCACCCAAGAGACCCAGTACTTC.

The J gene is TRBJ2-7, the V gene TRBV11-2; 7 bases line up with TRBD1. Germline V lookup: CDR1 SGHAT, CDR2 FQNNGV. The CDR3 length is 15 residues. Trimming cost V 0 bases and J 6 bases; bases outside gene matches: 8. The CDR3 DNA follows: TGTGCCAGCAGCTTAGAAACAGGGGTACGTCGCGAGCAGTACTTC. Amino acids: CASSLETGVRREQYF.

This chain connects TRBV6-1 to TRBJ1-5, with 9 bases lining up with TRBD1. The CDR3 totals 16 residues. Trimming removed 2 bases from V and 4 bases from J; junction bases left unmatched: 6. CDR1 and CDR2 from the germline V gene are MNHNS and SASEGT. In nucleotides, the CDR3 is TGTGCCAGCAGTGAACCCGGGACAGGGAGGAATCAGCCCCAGCATTTT. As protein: CASSEPGTGRNQPQHF.

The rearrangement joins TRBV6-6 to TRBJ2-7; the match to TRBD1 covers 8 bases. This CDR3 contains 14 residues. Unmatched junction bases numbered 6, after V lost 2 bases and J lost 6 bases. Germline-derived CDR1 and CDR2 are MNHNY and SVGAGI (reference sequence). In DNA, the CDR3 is TGTGCCAGCAGTTACCCCGGACAGGGCCGCGAGCAGTACTTC. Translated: CASSYPGQGREQYF.

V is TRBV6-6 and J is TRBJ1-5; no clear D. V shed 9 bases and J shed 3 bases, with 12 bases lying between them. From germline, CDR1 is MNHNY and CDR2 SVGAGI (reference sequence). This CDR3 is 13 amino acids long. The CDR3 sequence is CASSAGYNQPQHF. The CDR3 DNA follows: TGTGCCAGTTCCGCAGGTTACAATCAGCCCCAGCATTTT.

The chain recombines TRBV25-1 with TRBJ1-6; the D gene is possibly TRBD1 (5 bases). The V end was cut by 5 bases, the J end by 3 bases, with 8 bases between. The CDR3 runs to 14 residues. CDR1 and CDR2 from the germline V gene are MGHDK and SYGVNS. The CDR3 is CASSYTGYNSPLHF. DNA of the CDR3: TGTGCCAGCAGTTATACAGGCTATAATTCACCCCTCCACTTT. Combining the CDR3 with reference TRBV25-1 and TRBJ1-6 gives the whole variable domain EADIYQTPRYLVIGTGKKITLECSQTMGHDKMYWYQQDPGMELHLIHYSYGVNSTEKGDLSSESTVSRIRTEHFPLTLESARPSHTSQYLCASSYTGYNSPLHFGNGTRLTVT.

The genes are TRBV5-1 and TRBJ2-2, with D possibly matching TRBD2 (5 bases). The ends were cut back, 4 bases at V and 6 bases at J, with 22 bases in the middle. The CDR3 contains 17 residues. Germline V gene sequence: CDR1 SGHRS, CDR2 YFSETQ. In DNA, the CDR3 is TGCGCCAGCAGCACCGTACTCTCCCCACACGGGGCCGGGGAGCTGTTTTTT. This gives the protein CASSTVLSPHGAGELFF.

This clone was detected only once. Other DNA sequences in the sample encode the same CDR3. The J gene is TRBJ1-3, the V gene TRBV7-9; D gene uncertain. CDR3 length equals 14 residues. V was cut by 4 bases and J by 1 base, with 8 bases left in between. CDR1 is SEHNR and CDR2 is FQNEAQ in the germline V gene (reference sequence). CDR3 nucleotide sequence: TGTGCCAGCAGCTCAGGACTGTCTGGAAACACCATATATTTT. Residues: CASSSGLSGNTIYF.

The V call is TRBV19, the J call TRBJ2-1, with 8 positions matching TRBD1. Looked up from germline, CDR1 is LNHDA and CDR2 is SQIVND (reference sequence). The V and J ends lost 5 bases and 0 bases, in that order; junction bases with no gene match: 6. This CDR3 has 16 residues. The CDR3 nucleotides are TGTGCCAGTAGTGTTCTAACAGGGGGCTCCTACAATGAGCAGTTCTTC. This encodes CASSVLTGGSYNEQFF.

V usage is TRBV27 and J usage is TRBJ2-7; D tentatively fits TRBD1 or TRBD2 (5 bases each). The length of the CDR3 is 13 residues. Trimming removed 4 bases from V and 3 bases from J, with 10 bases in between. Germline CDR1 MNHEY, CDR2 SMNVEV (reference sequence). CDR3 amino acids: CASSSGARYEQYF. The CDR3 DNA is TGTGCCAGCAGTTCCGGGGCGCGCTACGAGCAGTACTTC.

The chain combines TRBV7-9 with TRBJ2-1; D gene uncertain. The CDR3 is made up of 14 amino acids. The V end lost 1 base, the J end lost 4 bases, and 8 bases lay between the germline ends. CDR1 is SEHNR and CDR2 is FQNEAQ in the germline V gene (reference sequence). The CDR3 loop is CASSLVGRYNEQFF. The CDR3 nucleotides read TGTGCCAGCAGCTTAGTAGGCAGGTACAATGAGCAGTTCTTC.

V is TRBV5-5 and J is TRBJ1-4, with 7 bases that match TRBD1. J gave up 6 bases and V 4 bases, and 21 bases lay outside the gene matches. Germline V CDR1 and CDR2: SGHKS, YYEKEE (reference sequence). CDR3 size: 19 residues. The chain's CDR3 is CASSPRWLEQGGEDEKLFF. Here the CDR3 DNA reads TGTGCCAGCAGCCCACGGTGGTTGGAGCAGGGGGGCGAGGATGAAAAACTGTTTTTT. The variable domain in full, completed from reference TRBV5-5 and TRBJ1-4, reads DAGVTQSPTHLIKTRGQQVTLRCSPISGHKSVSWYQQVLGQGPQFIFQYYEKEERGRGNFPDRFSARQFPNYSSELNVNALLLGDSALYLCASSPRWLEQGGEDEKLFFGSGTQLSVL.

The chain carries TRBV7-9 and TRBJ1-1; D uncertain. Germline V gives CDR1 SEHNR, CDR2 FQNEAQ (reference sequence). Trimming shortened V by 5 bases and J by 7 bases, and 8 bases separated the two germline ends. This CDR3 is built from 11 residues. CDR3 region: CASSPEDEAFF. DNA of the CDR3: TGTGCCAGCAGCCCGGAGGATGAAGCTTTCTTT.

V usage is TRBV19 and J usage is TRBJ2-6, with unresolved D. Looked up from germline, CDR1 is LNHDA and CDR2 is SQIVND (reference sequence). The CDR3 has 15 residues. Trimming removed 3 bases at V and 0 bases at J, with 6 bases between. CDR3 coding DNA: TGTGCCAGTAGTATCCAACCCTCTGGGGCCAACGTCCTGACTTTC. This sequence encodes CASSIQPSGANVLTF.